The following is a T cell receptor beta chain sequence with its context. This entry is derived from a study of OX40 agonist ivuxolimab in advanced cancers. Data came from immunoSEQ multiplex PCR; TCRdb stores just in-frame clones and leaves some out. Of about 100,000 clones listed, about 90% were seen once; the top ten hold roughly 1.5%. V was cut by 1 base and J by 5 bases, with 3 bases left in between. The CDR3 has 12 amino acids. Germline V gene data show CDR1 as SGHNT and CDR2 as YENEEA. This specimen was CD4+ or CD8+ T cells sorted from blood, taken in a trial of the OX40 agonist ivuxolimab. The receptor was isolated from an adult with an advanced solid tumor such as melanoma, head and neck, liver or kidney cancer. The V call is TRBV11-3, the J call TRBJ2-1; D gene ambiguous. CDR3 loop: CASSLAHNEQFF. Written as DNA, the CDR3 is TGTGCCAGCAGCTTAGCCCACAATGAGCAGTTCTTC. Together with reference TRBV11-3 and TRBJ2-1, the CDR3 gives the full variable domain: EAGVVQSPRYKIIEKKQPVAFWCNPISGHNTLYWYLQNLGQGPELLIRYENEEAVDDSQLPKDRFSAERLKGVDSTLKIQPAELGDSAVYLCASSLAHNEQFFGPGTRLTVL.